In its sample, the clone carrying this TCR beta chain was seen many times. No antigen is known for it. The entry originates in a study of Graves' ophthalmopathy and Graves' hyperthyroidism. Points from the study as a whole: Stable hyperthyroidism and ophthalmopathy were told apart by a 13-signature model, which achieved 85% to 90% sensitivity and almost 82% specificity. Blood also contained most of the expanded thyroid clonotypes above 0.001 frequency.

Amplifying from RNA transcripts, the study obtained TCR beta CDR3 regions. Following a first-round RT-PCR that used HTBI primers, a second-round multiplex PCR was carried out. TCRdb reanalysed the multiplex PCR reads using MiXCR and keeps one entry per CDR3 protein. The sample holds about 480,000 distinct CDR3 sequences, roughly an eighth seen once. The germline V and J ends were trimmed by 7 bases and 7 bases, with 14 bases remaining between them. CDR1 is DFQATT, CDR2 SNEGSKA, per germline (reference sequence). This CDR3 comprises 13 residues. Each diagnosis was determined on the basis of clinical symptoms, serum thyroxine, TRAb, thyroid ultrasound and orbital computed tomography.

Specimen: blood. V usage is TRBV20-1 and J usage is TRBJ1-6; D uncertain. The sequence derives from a young woman with Graves' ophthalmopathy. CDR3 DNA sequence: TGCAGTGGCAACTCCGGCAGGAATTCACCCCTCCACTTT. Protein product: CSGNSGRNSPLHF.